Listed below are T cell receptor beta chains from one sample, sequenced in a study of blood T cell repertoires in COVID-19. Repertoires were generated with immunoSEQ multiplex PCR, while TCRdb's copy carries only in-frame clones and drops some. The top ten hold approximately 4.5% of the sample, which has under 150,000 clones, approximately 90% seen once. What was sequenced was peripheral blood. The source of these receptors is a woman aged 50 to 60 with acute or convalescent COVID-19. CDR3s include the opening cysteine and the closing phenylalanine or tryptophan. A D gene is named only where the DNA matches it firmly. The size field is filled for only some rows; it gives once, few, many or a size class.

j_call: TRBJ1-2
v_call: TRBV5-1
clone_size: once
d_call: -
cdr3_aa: CASSPYKGTTSDGYTF
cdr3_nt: TGCGCCAGCAGCCCTTACAAGGGGACAACATCTGACGGCTACACCTTC

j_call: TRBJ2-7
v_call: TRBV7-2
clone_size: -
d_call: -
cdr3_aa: CASRQGVGPLDDQYF
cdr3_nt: TGTGCCAGCAGGCAAGGTGTGGGCCCACTTGATGATCAGTACTTC

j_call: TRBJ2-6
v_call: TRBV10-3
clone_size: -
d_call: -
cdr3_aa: CAISEDSLANVLTF
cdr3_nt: TGTGCCATCAGTGAGGACAGCCTTGCCAACGTCCTGACTTTC

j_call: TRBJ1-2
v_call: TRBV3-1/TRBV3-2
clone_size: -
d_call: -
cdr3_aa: CASSQGGRLLRGYTF
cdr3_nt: TGTGCCAGCAGCCAGGGAGGGAGGTTATTACGGGGCTACACCTTC

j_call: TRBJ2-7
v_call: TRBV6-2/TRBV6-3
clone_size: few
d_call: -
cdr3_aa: CASSYPQGYEQYF
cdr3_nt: TGTGCCAGCAGTTACCCACAGGGTTACGAGCAGTACTTC

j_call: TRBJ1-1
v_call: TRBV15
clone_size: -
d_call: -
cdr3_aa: CATSSRGRRTEAFF
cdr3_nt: TGTGCCACCAGCAGCAGGGGCAGGCGGACTGAAGCTTTCTTT

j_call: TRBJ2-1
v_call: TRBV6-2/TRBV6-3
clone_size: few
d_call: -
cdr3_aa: CASSYSTGELSYNEQFF
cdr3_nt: TGTGCCAGCAGTTACTCTACAGGAGAGTTGTCCTACAATGAGCAGTTCTTC

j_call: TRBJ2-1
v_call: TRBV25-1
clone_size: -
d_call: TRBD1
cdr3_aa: CASSDRTGGSEQFF
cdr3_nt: TGTGCCAGCAGTGACCGGACAGGGGGGAGTGAGCAGTTCTTC

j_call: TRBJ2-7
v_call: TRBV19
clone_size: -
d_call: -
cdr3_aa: CASSIGREREQYF
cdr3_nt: TGTGCCAGTAGTATAGGAAGGGAGCGGGAGCAGTACTTC

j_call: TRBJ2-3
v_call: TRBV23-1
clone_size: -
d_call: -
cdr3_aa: CASTTGRIGDTQYF
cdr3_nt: TGCGCCAGCACCACGGGGAGGATCGGAGATACGCAGTATTTT

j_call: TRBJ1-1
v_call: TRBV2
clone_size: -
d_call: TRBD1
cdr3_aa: CASSPNRDRANTEAFF
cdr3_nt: TGTGCCAGCAGTCCTAATAGGGACAGGGCGAACACTGAAGCTTTCTTT

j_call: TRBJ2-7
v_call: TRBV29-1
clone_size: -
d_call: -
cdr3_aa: CSVAGQGLFSYEQYF
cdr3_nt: TGCAGCGTTGCAGGCCAGGGATTATTTAGCTACGAGCAGTACTTC